This T cell receptor beta chain originates from a study of T-cell memory formation after mild COVID-19. Across the study: For the most part, TCR clusters were specific to one donor. Broader study findings: Unconfirmed was the SARS-CoV-2 specificity of second-wave clones that peaked on day 37. Shrinking CD4+ clones were chiefly CM and EM; CD8+ ones were chiefly EMRA. Some responding clones appeared in pre-infection memory, suggesting cross-reactive memory joined.

TCRdb itself ran the 5' RACE reads through MiXCR, one entry per CDR3 protein. The profile covers about 34,000 distinct CDR3 sequences, with about 7.3% appearing a single time and around 30% taken by the ten largest. Notes on this clonotype: The antigen remains undetermined.

The V segment lost 3 bases and the J segment 4 bases; nucleotides outside the gene matches: 3. Germline-derived CDR1 and CDR2 are KGHSH and LQKENI. The CDR3 covers 15 residues. The receptor's source is a man younger than 35 who had mild COVID-19 (a few samples of this study predate the infection). Cell type and time point are not known. The chain combines TRBV18 with TRBJ1-5, with 10 bases matching TRBD1. The material sequenced was PBMCs or a T cell subset sorted from them (not recorded which). The DNA of the CDR3 is TGTGCCAGCTCACCGGACAGGGGGAAGAATCAGCCCCAGCATTTT. Amino acids: CASSPDRGKNQPQHF.